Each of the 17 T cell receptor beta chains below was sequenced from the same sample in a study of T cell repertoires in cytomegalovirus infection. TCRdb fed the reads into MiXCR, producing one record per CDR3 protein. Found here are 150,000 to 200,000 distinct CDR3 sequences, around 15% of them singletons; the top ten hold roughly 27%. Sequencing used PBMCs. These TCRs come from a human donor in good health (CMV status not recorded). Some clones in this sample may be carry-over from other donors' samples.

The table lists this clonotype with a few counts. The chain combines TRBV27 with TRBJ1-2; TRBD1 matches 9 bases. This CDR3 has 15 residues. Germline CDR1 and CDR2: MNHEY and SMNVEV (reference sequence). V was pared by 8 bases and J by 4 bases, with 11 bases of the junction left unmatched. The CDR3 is CASGFTGGATYGYTF. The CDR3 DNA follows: TGTGCCAGCGGCTTTACAGGGGGCGCGACCTATGGCTACACCTTC.

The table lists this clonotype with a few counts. The CDR3 loop reads CASSFSRGFNEQFF. The CDR3 DNA sequence: TGTGCCAGCAGCTTTTCCAGGGGGTTCAATGAGCAGTTCTTC. This rearrangement joins TRBV5-4 to TRBJ2-1; TRBD1 agrees at 7 bases. The germline V gene encodes CDR1 SGHNT and CDR2 YYREEE (reference sequence). The CDR3 has 14 residues. V lost 2 bases to trimming and J lost 6 bases; unmatched junction nucleotides: 5.

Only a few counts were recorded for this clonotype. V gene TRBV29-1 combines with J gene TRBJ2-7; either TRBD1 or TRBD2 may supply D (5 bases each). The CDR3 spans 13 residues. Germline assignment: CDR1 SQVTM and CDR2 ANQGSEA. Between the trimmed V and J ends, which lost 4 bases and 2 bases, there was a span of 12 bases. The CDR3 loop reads CSVVAGAAYEQYF. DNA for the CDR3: TGCAGCGTTGTCGCCGGGGCCGCCTACGAGCAGTACTTC.

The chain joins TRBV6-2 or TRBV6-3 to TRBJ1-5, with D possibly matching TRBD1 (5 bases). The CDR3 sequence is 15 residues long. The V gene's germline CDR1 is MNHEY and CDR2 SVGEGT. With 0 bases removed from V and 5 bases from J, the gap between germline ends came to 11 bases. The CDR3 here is CASSYSIARDQPQHF. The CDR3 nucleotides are TGTGCCAGCAGTTACTCGATCGCCAGGGATCAGCCCCAGCATTTT.

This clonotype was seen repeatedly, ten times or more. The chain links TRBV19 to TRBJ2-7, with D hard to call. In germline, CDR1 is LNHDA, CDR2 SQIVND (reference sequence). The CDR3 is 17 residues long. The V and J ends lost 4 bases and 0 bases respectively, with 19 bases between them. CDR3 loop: CASSTSLRGESSYEQYF. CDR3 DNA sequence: TGTGCCAGTAGTACCTCACTCCGTGGTGAGAGCTCCTACGAGCAGTACTTC.

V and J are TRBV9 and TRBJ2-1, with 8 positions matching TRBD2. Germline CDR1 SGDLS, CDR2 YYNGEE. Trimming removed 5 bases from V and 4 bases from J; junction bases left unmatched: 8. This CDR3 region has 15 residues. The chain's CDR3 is CASSIGSGTYNEQFF. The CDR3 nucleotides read TGTGCCAGCAGTATCGGTAGCGGGACTTACAATGAGCAGTTCTTC.

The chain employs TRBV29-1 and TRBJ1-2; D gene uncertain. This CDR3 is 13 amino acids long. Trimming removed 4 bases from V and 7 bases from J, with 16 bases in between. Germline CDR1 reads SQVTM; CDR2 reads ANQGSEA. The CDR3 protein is CSVVVQLRGGYTF. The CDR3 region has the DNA TGCAGCGTTGTAGTTCAGCTCCGAGGTGGCTACACCTTC.

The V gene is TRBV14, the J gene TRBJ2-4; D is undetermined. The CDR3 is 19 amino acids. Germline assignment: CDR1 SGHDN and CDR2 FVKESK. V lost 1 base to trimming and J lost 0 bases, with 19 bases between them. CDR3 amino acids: CASSQVVRILPLAKNIQYF. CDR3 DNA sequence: TGTGCCAGCAGCCAAGTAGTCAGAATCCTACCACTAGCCAAAAACATTCAGTACTTC.

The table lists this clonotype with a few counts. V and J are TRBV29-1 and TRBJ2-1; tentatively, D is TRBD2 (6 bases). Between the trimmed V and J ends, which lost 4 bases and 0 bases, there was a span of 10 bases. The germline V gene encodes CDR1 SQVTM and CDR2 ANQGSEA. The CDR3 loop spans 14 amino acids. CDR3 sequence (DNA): TGCAGCGTTGTTCGGGAGAACTCCTACAATGAGCAGTTCTTC. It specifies CSVVRENSYNEQFF.

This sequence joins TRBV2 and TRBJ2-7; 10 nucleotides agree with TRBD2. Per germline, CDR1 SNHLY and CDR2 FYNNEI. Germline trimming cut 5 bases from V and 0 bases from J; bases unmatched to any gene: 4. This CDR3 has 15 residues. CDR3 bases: TGTGCCAGCAGTTCTAGCGGGAGCGCCTCCTACGAGCAGTACTTC. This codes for CASSSSGSASYEQYF.

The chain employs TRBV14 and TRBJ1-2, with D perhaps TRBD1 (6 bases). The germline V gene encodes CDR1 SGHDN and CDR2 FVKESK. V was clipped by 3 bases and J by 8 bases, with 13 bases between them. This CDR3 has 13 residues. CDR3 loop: CASSQAGARGYTF. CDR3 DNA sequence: TGTGCCAGCAGCCAGGCGGGGGCGCGGGGCTACACCTTC.

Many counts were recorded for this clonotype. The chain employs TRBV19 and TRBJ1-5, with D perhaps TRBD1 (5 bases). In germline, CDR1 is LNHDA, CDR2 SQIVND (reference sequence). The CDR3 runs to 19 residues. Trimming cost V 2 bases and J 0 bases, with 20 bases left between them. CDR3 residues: CASSIMAGLTFSSNQPQHF. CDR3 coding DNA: TGTGCCAGTAGTATAATGGCAGGGTTGACTTTCTCTAGCAATCAGCCCCAGCATTTT.

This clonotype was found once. Here the CDR3 reads CASSQTPSDPGDTDTQYF. In DNA, the CDR3 is TGTGCCAGCAGCCAGACCCCCTCGGACCCGGGTGACACAGATACGCAGTATTTT. The gene calls are TRBV11-3 and TRBJ2-3; D remains unclear. The CDR3 consists of 18 residues. The V end was cut by 5 bases, the J end by 2 bases, with 23 bases between. From germline, CDR1 is SGHNT and CDR2 YENEEA.

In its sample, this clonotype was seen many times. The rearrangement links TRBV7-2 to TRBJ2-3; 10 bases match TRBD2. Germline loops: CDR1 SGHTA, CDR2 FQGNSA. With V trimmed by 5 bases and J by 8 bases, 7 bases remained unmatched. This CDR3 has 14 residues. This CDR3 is CASSALAGDGTQYF. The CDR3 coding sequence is TGTGCCAGCAGCGCTCTAGCGGGAGACGGTACGCAGTATTTT.

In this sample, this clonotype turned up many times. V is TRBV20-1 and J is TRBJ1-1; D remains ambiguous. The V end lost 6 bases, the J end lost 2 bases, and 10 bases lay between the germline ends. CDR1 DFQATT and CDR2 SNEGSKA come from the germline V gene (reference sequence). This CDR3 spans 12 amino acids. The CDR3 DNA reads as TGCAGTGCCCGGACCCAAAACACTGAAGCTTTCTTT. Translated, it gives CSARTQNTEAFF.

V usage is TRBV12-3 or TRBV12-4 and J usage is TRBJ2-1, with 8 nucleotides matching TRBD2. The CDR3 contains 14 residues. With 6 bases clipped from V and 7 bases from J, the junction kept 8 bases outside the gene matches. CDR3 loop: CASSPTLAENEQFF. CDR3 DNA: TGTGCCAGCAGCCCGACACTAGCGGAAAATGAGCAGTTCTTC.

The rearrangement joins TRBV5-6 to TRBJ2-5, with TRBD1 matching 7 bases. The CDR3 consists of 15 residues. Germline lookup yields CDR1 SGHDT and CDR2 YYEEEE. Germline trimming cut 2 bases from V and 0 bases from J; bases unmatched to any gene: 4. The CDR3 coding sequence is TGTGCCAGCAGCTTCAGGGGGAGCCACCAAGAGACCCAGTACTTC. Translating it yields CASSFRGSHQETQYF.